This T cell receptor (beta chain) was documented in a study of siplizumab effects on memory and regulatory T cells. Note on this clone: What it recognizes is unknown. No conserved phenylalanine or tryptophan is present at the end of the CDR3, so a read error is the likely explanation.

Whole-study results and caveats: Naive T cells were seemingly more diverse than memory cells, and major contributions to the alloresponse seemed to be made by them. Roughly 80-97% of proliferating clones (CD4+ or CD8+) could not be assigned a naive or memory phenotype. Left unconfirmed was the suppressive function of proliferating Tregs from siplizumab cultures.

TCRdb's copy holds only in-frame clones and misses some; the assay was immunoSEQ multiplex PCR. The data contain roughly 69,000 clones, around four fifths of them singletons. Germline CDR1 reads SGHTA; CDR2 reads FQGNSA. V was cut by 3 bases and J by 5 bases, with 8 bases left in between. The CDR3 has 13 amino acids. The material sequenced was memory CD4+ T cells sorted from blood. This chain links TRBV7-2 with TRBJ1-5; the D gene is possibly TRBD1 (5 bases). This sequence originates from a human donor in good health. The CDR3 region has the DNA TGTGCCAGCAGCTTGCGGGGCGATCAGCCCCAGCATTCT. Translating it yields CASSLRGDQPQHS.